The 7 T cell receptor beta chains in this list originate from one sample, sequenced in a study of blood T cell repertoires in COVID-19. TCRdb keeps only in-frame clones here, not all; method: immunoSEQ multiplex PCR. The sample consists of 97,000 or so clones, around 73% of them appearing once. What was sequenced was peripheral blood. These receptors all come from a man between 60 and 75 years old with active or convalescent COVID-19.

The V call is TRBV18, the J call TRBJ2-6; D may be TRBD2 (5 bases). Germline V CDR1 and CDR2: KGHSH, LQKENI. V lost 1 base and J 0 bases, leaving 7 bases between the germline ends. This CDR3 is 16 amino acids long. The CDR3 DNA sequence: TGTGCCAGCTCACCACAGGGAGTCTCTGGGGCCAACGTCCTGACTTTC. Residues: CASSPQGVSGANVLTF.

This clone appeared once. The V call is TRBV7-9, the J call TRBJ2-7, with D possibly matching TRBD1 (6 bases). The CDR3 covers 12 residues. CDR1 and CDR2 (germline): SEHNR, FQNEAQ (reference sequence). Trimming removed 5 bases from V and 5 bases from J, with 10 bases in between. CDR3 protein: CASSVDRNEQYV. The CDR3 nucleotides read TGTGCCAGCAGCGTCGACAGGAACGAGCAGTACGTC.

The rearrangement uses TRBV28 and TRBJ1-1; D ambiguous. V was pared by 2 bases and J by 6 bases, with 10 bases between. This CDR3 region has 13 residues. Germline-derived CDR1 and CDR2 are MDHEN and SYDVKM. CDR3 nucleotides: TGTGCCAGCAGTTTACCGGGAAGGGCTGAAGCTTTCTTT. It translates to CASSLPGRAEAFF. The entire variable domain, with the rest obtained from reference TRBV28 and TRBJ1-1, is as follows: DVKVTQSSRYLVKRTGEKVFLECVQDMDHENMFWYRQDPGLGLRLIYFSYDVKMKEKGDIPEGYSVSREKKERFSLILESASTNQTSMYLCASSLPGRAEAFFGQGTRLTVV.

This clone was detected only a few times. CDR3 sequence: CASSLGQGANQPQHF. CDR3 nucleotides: TGTGCCAGCAGCCTTGGACAGGGCGCCAATCAGCCCCAGCATTTT. The J gene is TRBJ1-5, the V gene TRBV3-1 (or the pseudogene TRBV3-2), with 8 positions matching TRBD1. Per the germline V gene, CDR1 is LGHDT and CDR2 is YNNKEL (reference sequence). CDR3 size: 15 residues. Trimming at V came to 4 bases and at J to 3 bases, leaving 5 bases not matched to a gene.

The chain couples TRBV29-1 to TRBJ1-2; 7 bases fit TRBD1. This CDR3 contains 15 residues. From germline, CDR1 is SQVTM and CDR2 ANQGSEA. With V trimmed by 6 bases and J by 2 bases, 12 bases remained unmatched. In nucleotides, the CDR3 is TGCAGCGTACCCGCGACAGGGAAGGGGAACTATGGCTACACCTTC. Its protein product is CSVPATGKGNYGYTF. Using reference TRBV29-1 and TRBJ1-2 for the parts outside the CDR3, the full variable domain is SAVISQKPSRDICQRGTSLTIQCQVDSQVTMMFWYRQQPGQSLTLIATANQGSEATYESGFVIDKFPISRPNLTFSTLTVSNMSPEDSSIYLCSVPATGKGNYGYTFGSGTRLTVV.

Here the CDR3 reads CASSQGYGAYEQYF. The DNA for the CDR3 is TGCGCCAGCAGCCAAGGGTACGGAGCCTACGAGCAGTACTTC. This sequence joins TRBV4-1 and TRBJ2-7; D gene uncertain. The germline V gene encodes CDR1 MGHRA and CDR2 YSYEKL. Deletions cut 1 base from V and 2 bases from J, with 9 bases between. The CDR3 length is 14 residues.

The chain employs TRBV27 and TRBJ2-6; TRBD2 aligns across 9 bases. V trimming: 4 bases; J trimming: 2 bases; junction bases outside the gene matches: 6. Germline values: CDR1 MNHEY, CDR2 SMNVEV (reference sequence). The CDR3 is 17 amino acids. The CDR3 region has the DNA TGTGCCAGCAGTTCTGTAGCGGGAGACCCTGGGGCCAACGTCCTGACTTTC. It translates to CASSSVAGDPGANVLTF.